A single sample is the source of the 15 T cell receptor beta chains below, sequenced in a study of shared clonotypes between healthy human individuals (TCRdb year 2020). Libraries were prepared through the immunoSEQ multiplex PCR assay. TCRdb obtained this table from immuneACCESS and retained in-frame rearrangements with V and J assigned. These tables miss some clones; where compared with another copy, unresolved V genes account for less than half of the shortfall, and the remainder is unexplained. This sample comprises 900,000 to 1,200,000 clones, 75% to 85% of them detected only once. The ten largest account for 0.55% to 0.7% of the sample. Sequences were obtained from memory CD4+ T cells from PBMCs. Interpreted using the paper, the cell subset or site label stands for: CD45RA-negative fraction. These receptors were collected from a young man in good health. Some clones in this sample may be carry-over from other donors' samples.

The chain employs TRBV5-1 and TRBJ1-2; no reliable D call. This CDR3 comprises 15 residues. Between the trimmed V and J ends, which lost 4 bases and 4 bases, there was a span of 17 bases. Looked up from germline, CDR1 is SGHRS and CDR2 is YFSETQ. CDR3 DNA: TGCGCCAGCAGCCCGGATCAGAACTCCGGCTATGGCTACACCTTC. Its protein is CASSPDQNSGYGYTF.

The gene calls are TRBV6-5 and TRBJ2-7; D perhaps matches TRBD1 (6 bases). The CDR3 contains 12 residues. Trimming took off 2 bases at V and 7 bases at J, with 9 bases between the two ends. Per the germline V gene, CDR1 is MNHEY and CDR2 is SVGAGI. The CDR3 protein is CASSYLGQEQYF. The DNA for the CDR3 is TGTGCCAGCAGTTACCTCGGACAGGAGCAGTACTTC.

The genes are TRBV11-2 and TRBJ2-1; TRBD2 aligns across 14 bases. CDR3 size: 19 residues. V was clipped by 3 bases and J by 7 bases; unmatched bases: 14. CDR1 and CDR2 (germline): SGHAT, FQNNGV. CDR3 protein: CASSFTPAGTSGSWNEQFF. DNA of the CDR3: TGTGCCAGCAGCTTTACACCCGCAGGGACTAGCGGGAGTTGGAATGAGCAGTTCTTC.

The rearrangement links TRBV4-2 to TRBJ2-7; a weak D match, TRBD2 (6 bases). The CDR3 consists of 15 residues. Looked up from germline, CDR1 is LGHNA and CDR2 is YNFKEQ. V lost 1 base and J lost 1, with 11 bases in between. CDR3 sequence: CASSQVFGGSYEQYF. The CDR3, as DNA: TGTGCCAGCAGCCAAGTCTTCGGGGGATCCTACGAGCAGTACTTC.

Worth noting for this clone: This likely reflects a read error, since a far larger clone is one base away. Within the sample, other DNA sequences also encode this same CDR3. The chain joins TRBV28 to TRBJ2-2; unclear D gene. Germline loops: CDR1 MDHEN, CDR2 SYDVKM. The CDR3 loop spans 12 amino acids. The chain's CDR3 is CASSRTFGELFF. The CDR3 nucleotides read TGCGCCAGCAGTCGAACGTTCGGGGAGCTGTTTTTT.

The V call is TRBV28, the J call TRBJ2-5, with D maybe TRBD1 (5 bases). The CDR3 length is 16 residues. Trimming took 2 bases from V and 7 from J, leaving 20 bases between them. The germline V gene encodes CDR1 MDHEN and CDR2 SYDVKM. This chain's CDR3 is CASSLRGRATEGTQYF. In DNA form, the CDR3 reads TGTGCCAGCAGTTTAAGGGGCAGGGCAACGGAAGGGACCCAGTACTTC. Full variable domain (missing parts from reference TRBV28 and TRBJ2-5): DVKVTQSSRYLVKRTGEKVFLECVQDMDHENMFWYRQDPGLGLRLIYFSYDVKMKEKGDIPEGYSVSREKKERFSLILESASTNQTSMYLCASSLRGRATEGTQYFGPGTRLLVL.

The J gene is TRBJ2-7, the V gene TRBV5-6; D uncertain. Trimming left V 0 bases short and J 3 bases short, with 7 bases between. CDR1 is SGHDT and CDR2 is YYEEEE in the germline V gene. The CDR3 is 13 residues long. CDR3 sequence: CASSLGAFYEQYF. The CDR3 DNA follows: TGTGCCAGCAGCTTGGGAGCTTTCTACGAGCAGTACTTC.

The chain employs TRBV6-6 and TRBJ2-2; 13 positions agree with TRBD2. Germline lookup yields CDR1 MNHNY and CDR2 SVGAGI (reference sequence). The CDR3 is 16 amino acids. The ends lost 2 bases at V and 9 bases at J; junction bases unmatched: 6. The CDR3 nucleotides read TGTGCCAGCAGTTACCCGCGGACTAGCGGGAGTTGGGAGCTGTTTTTT. Its translation: CASSYPRTSGSWELFF.

The rearrangement uses TRBV29-1 and TRBJ2-3; 10 nucleotides line up with TRBD2. The CDR3 loop spans 16 amino acids. Per the germline V gene, CDR1 is SQVTM and CDR2 is ANQGSEA. V was clipped by 4 bases and J by 3 bases; unmatched bases: 10. DNA for the CDR3: TGCAGCGTTGGAGGACTAGCGGTTCGTAGTACAGATACGCAGTATTTT. It yields the protein CSVGGLAVRSTDTQYF.

The CDR3 loop reads CASSVPGQGRQYF. The CDR3 region has the DNA TGTGCCAGCAGCGTACCGGGACAGGGCCGCCAGTACTTC. The V and J genes are TRBV11-1 and TRBJ2-7, with 9 bases matching TRBD1. The length of the CDR3 is 13 residues. The germline V gene encodes CDR1 SGHAT and CDR2 FQDESV (reference sequence). V lost 5 bases to trimming and J lost 10 bases; unmatched junction nucleotides: 9. Filled out from reference TRBV11-1 and TRBJ2-7, the complete variable domain reads EAEVAQSPRYKITEKSQAVAFWCDPISGHATLYWYRQILGQGPELLVQFQDESVVDDSQLPKDRFSAERLKGVDSTLKIQPAELGDSAMYLCASSVPGQGRQYFGPGTRLTVT.

As DNA, the CDR3 is TGTGCCAGCAGCGAACCCGACAGCCTCGAGGGGAACGTTCAACTCGATTACTATGGCTACACCTTC. As protein: CASSEPDSLEGNVQLDYYGYTF. This chain joins TRBV6-1 and TRBJ1-2, with D maybe TRBD1 (5 bases). The CDR3 has 22 amino acids. Trimming cost V 6 bases and J 3 bases, with 38 bases left between them. CDR1 and CDR2 from the germline V gene are MNHNS and SASEGT.

This clone was seen a few times. This rearrangement joins TRBV18 to TRBJ2-2, with D tentatively TRBD2 (6 bases). V was shortened by 4 bases and J by 2 bases, with 11 bases between the two germline ends. This CDR3 contains 15 residues. CDR1 is KGHSH and CDR2 is LQKENI in the germline V gene. The CDR3 is CASSQNGGNTGELFF. CDR3 DNA: TGTGCCAGCTCACAAAACGGGGGAAACACCGGGGAGCTGTTTTTT. The entire variable domain, with the rest obtained from reference TRBV18 and TRBJ2-2, is as follows: NAGVMQNPRHLVRRRGQEARLRCSPMKGHSHVYWYRQLPEEGLKFMVYLQKENIIDESGMPKERFSAEFPKEGPSILRIQQVVRGDSAAYFCASSQNGGNTGELFFGEGSRLTVL.

V and J are TRBV28 and TRBJ1-3, with a weak D call TRBD1 (6 bases). Trimming stripped 2 bases from V and 13 bases from J, with 12 bases between. This CDR3 comprises 12 residues. The V gene's germline CDR1 is MDHEN and CDR2 SYDVKM. CDR3 bases: TGTGCCAGCAGTTTAGGGGTGAGGGGGATATATTTT. Amino acid sequence: CASSLGVRGIYF.

The CDR3 loop is CASSQEELDPDQETQYF. For the CDR3, the DNA is TGCGCCAGCAGCCAAGAGGAGTTGGATCCGGACCAAGAGACCCAGTACTTC. This chain connects TRBV4-1 to TRBJ2-5; D not certain. The CDR3 loop spans 17 amino acids. Germline loops: CDR1 MGHRA, CDR2 YSYEKL. The V gene lost 0 bases and the J gene lost 0 bases, with 14 bases spanning the gap.

This chain uses TRBV6-4 with TRBJ1-5, with TRBD1 identical over 8 bases. Germline V lookup: CDR1 MRHNA, CDR2 SNTAGT. After removal of 6 bases from V and 5 bases from J, the junction contained 6 bases not matched to a gene. The CDR3 loop spans 14 amino acids. CDR3 region: CASRDRELHQPQHF. For the CDR3, the DNA is TGTGCCAGCAGGGACAGGGAGCTACATCAGCCCCAGCATTTT.